This TCR delta chain was sequenced during a study of γδ T cells in repeated Plasmodium falciparum infection. Bulk repertoires came from Vgamma9/Vdelta2+ or Vdelta2-negative gammadelta T cells flow-sorted from PBMC. This clone was detected ten times or more. Its antigen is unidentified. This likely came from a read error, as a far larger clone is one base away. Other DNA sequences in the same sample also yield this CDR3. The junction had 4 bases not matched to a gene; V was cut back by 1 base and J by 2 bases. The V gene's germline CDR1 is TVYSNPD and CDR2 GDNSRS (reference sequence). The CDR3 extends over 14 amino acids. TCRdb re-analyzed the multiplex PCR reads via CATT. Of under 65,000 delta-chain clones listed, roughly 1.8% are singletons. Study-wide points: In Vdelta2-negative, largely Vdelta1+, gammadelta repertoires, repeated controlled infections appeared to drive clonal selection waves.

Input material: gamma-delta T cells from blood. The chain joins TRDV3 to TRDJ1, with 10 bases fitting TRDD3. The TCR comes from a pool of human donors (malaria-infected and uninfected, not separated). The CDR3 nucleotides read TGTGCCTTTACCGGGGGATACGGGACCGATAAACTCATCTTT. Protein product: CAFTGGYGTDKLIF.